The clone carrying this T cell receptor (beta chain) has at least ten counts. The antigen is undetermined. The data were taken from a study of CD8 T cells in ankylosing spondylitis. TCRdb passed the 5' RACE reads through MiXCR, listing each CDR3 protein once. The table includes 150,000 to 200,000 distinct CDR3 sequences, around 16% detected once. Study observations and caveats: Ankylosing spondylitis blood seemed to carry a telltale TCR beta motif made of fewer than ten highly homologous variants. Previous work reported some of these motif variants in the synovial fluid and blood of reactive arthritis.

Germline-derived CDR1 and CDR2 are SGHNT and YENEEA. This CDR3 spans 13 amino acids. V dropped 6 bases and J dropped 4; count of bases not matched to a gene: 5. This sequence was found in a male donor with ankylosing spondylitis or in good health (not recorded which). The J gene is TRBJ1-1, the V gene TRBV11-3; the match to TRBD1 covers 7 bases. Sequencing was performed on blood, either unsorted or a sorted T cell fraction (not recorded which). The chain's CDR3 is CASSQGVGTEAFF. CDR3 in DNA: TGTGCCAGCAGTCAGGGGGTCGGCACTGAAGCTTTCTTT.